This T cell receptor (beta chain) was sequenced during a study of blood T cell repertoires in COVID-19. Study at large: Donors in the United States, Italy and Spain gave samples during acute or convalescent COVID-19. The cDNA or gDNA used as material had been derived from T cells, B-cell-depleted T cells, or PBMCs.

Source study methods: Amplifying reference gene primers gave estimates of nucleated cell counts. Measured with immunoSEQ multiplex PCR; TCRdb has only the in-frame clones, and not every one. V and J calls and clone size are given by that table; D and trimming were obtained from the DNA. The sample has a few hundred thousand clones; 80% to 90% are singletons. This CDR3 region has 13 residues. The V gene's germline CDR1 is SGHAT and CDR2 FQNNGV. Trimming pared 6 bases from V and 6 bases from J, leaving 15 bases between. Sequenced input: peripheral blood. This chain connects TRBV11-2 to TRBJ2-7; a weak D match, TRBD2 (7 bases). This sequence was found in a woman aged 25 to 45 with active or convalescent COVID-19. The CDR3 region is CASSSRGGGEQYF. As DNA, the CDR3 is TGTGCCAGCAGTTCACGAGGGGGGGGCGAGCAGTACTTC.